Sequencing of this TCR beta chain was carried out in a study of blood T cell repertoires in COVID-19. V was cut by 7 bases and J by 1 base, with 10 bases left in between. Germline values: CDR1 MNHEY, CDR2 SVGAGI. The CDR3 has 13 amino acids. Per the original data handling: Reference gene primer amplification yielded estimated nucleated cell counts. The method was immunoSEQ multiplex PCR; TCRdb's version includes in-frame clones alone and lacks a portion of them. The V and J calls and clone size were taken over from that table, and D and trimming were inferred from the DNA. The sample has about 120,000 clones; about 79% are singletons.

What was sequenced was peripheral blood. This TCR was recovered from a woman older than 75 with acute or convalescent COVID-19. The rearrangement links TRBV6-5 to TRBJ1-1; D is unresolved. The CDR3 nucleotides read TGTGCCAGCAAAACAACCTCGAACACTGAAGCTTTCTTT. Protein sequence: CASKTTSNTEAFF.